Sequencing of this TCR beta chain was carried out in a study of Ad26.COV2.S vaccination and SARS-CoV-2 variants. Documented treatment: around 19 received Ad26.COV2.S at low or high dose, single or two shots; 5 received placebo; per-sample allocation not given. It was on day 63 after the first vaccine or placebo injection that samples were taken. Libraries were prepared by immunoSEQ multiplex PCR; TCRdb keeps only in-frame clonotypes and omits some of them. The table lists under 550,000 clones, about 93% of them singletons. CDR3 size: 13 residues. Looked up from germline, CDR1 is SGHNT and CDR2 is YENEEA. The V and J ends lost 5 bases and 2 bases respectively, with 9 bases between them.

The sequence was obtained from a person aged 18 to 59 who received the Ad26.COV2.S COVID-19 vaccine or a placebo. The chain recombines TRBV11-3 with TRBJ2-5; weak D call: TRBD1 (6 bases). Here the sequenced sample was peripheral blood, taken in a trial of Ad26.COV2.S vaccine versus placebo. CDR3 DNA sequence: TGTGCCAGCAGCCCTGGACAGCAAGAGACCCAGTACTTC. This codes for CASSPGQQETQYF.